This is a list of T cell receptor beta chains from one sample in a study of blood T cell repertoires in COVID-19. Sequencing used immunoSEQ multiplex PCR; TCRdb keeps in-frame clones, though not all of them. The repertoire includes roughly 500,000 clones, over 75% of them detected once, and roughly 1.9% sits in the top ten. Sequencing input: PBMCs or T cells enriched from blood (not recorded which). These TCRs come from a woman in her thirties or forties who had recovered from COVID-19. CDR3s include the opening cysteine and the closing phenylalanine or tryptophan. The D gene is left open where the match is weak. Clone size appears in some rows only: once, few, many, or a class for an expanded clone.

size	V	J	D	DNA	CDR3
.	TRBV24-1	TRBJ2-1	TRBD2	TGTGCCACCAGTGATTTGCCTAGCGGGATGAGCTCCTACAATGAGCAGTTCTTC	CATSDLPSGMSSYNEQFF
.	TRBV5-4	TRBJ1-1	.	TGTGCCAGCAGCTTCGATGGAGCGGCTGAAGCTTTCTTT	CASSFDGAAEAFF
.	TRBV28	TRBJ1-3	.	TGTGCCAGCAGTTTACTATACAGGGAAAGCTCTGGAAACACCATATATTTT	CASSLLYRESSGNTIYF
.	TRBV15	TRBJ2-7	.	TGTGCCACCTCCGTCAGGGCGTCCCATTCCTACGAGCAGTACTTC	CATSVRASHSYEQYF
.	TRBV7-9	TRBJ1-2	.	TGTGCCAGCAGCGCCCAGGAAATTGGCTACACCTTC	CASSAQEIGYTF
few	TRBV12-3/TRBV12-4	TRBJ2-7	TRBD2	TGTGCCAGCAGGCGGGGGGACCCCTACGAGCAGTACTTC	CASRRGDPYEQYF
.	TRBV15	TRBJ2-7	.	TGTGCCACCAGCAGAGCTGGGGGGAGGGGGTGGTACTACGAGCAGTACTTC	CATSRAGGRGWYYEQYF
.	TRBV6-1	TRBJ1-4	TRBD1	TGTGCCAGCAGTGAAGTAGTAGGACAGGGCCTCGAAAAACTGTTTTTT	CASSEVVGQGLEKLFF
.	TRBV6-5	TRBJ2-5	TRBD1	TGTGCCAGCAGTTTTCGACAGGGACAAGAGACCCAGTACTTC	CASSFRQGQETQYF
.	TRBV5-1	TRBJ1-3	TRBD1	TGCGCCAGCAGCCTCACGCTACATACAGGGGGCTTGACTGGAAACACCATATATTTT	CASSLTLHTGGLTGNTIYF
.	TRBV6-2/TRBV6-3	TRBJ2-7	.	TGTGCCAGCAGCCTAGGGAGGCGGGGAGGTCTCCTAAGGGGTCCCCCCTTTGATGTGCAGTACTTC	CASSLGRRGGLLRGPPFDVQYF
once	TRBV7-2	TRBJ1-1	TRBD1	TGTGCCAGCAACACCGGACCGGGACAGGGAAACACTGAAGCTTTCTTT	CASNTGPGQGNTEAFF
.	TRBV30	TRBJ2-7	TRBD1	TGTGCCTGGAGACCCCGGGACAGAAGACCGCACGGGTACGAGCAGTACTTC	CAWRPRDRRPHGYEQYF
few	TRBV7-9	TRBJ2-1	TRBD1	TGTGCCAGCAGCTTAGTGGACAGGGGCAATGAGCAGTTCTTC	CASSLVDRGNEQFF
.	TRBV14	TRBJ1-1	.	TGTGCCAGCAGCCAAGATTCCCCCTTACGGCGGGGGACTGAAGCTTTCTTT	CASSQDSPLRRGTEAFF
.	TRBV5-4	TRBJ2-3	.	TGTGCCAGCAGCTTGCGCAGCGGTAAGAGCACAGATACGCAGTATTTT	CASSLRSGKSTDTQYF
.	TRBV11-2	TRBJ2-7	.	TGTGCCAGCAGCCCCCTCAAAGGTGGAGTCCACTCCTACGAGCAGTACTTC	CASSPLKGGVHSYEQYF
.	TRBV10-2	TRBJ1-1	.	TGCGCCAGCAGTGTACCGGGGAACACTGAAGCTTTCTTT	CASSVPGNTEAFF
.	TRBV24-1	TRBJ1-5	TRBD1	TGTGCCACCAGCCCGGGACAGGTTTTCAATCAGCCCCAGCATTTT	CATSPGQVFNQPQHF
.	TRBV4-2	TRBJ2-2	.	TGTGCCAGCAGCCAAGACCGTCACGAGGGAGTGGGTACCGGGGAGCTGTTTTTT	CASSQDRHEGVGTGELFF
.	TRBV2	TRBJ2-5	.	TGTGCCAGCAGTGGAGAGGGGGGGCGGGAGACCCAGTACTTC	CASSGEGGRETQYF
.	TRBV6-5	TRBJ1-2	.	TGTGCCAGCACCCCCTTACCAGGGGCGAACTATGGCTACACCTTC	CASTPLPGANYGYTF
.	TRBV10-3	TRBJ1-6	.	TGTGCCATCAGCCCACAACCCTTCTCACGATCCTATAATTCACCCCTCCACTTT	CAISPQPFSRSYNSPLHF
.	TRBV11-3	TRBJ2-7	.	TGTGCCAGCAGCTTAGGCGGGGACTACGAGCAGTACTTC	CASSLGGDYEQYF
.	TRBV2	TRBJ2-5	TRBD1	TGTGCCAGCAGACATCGAACCGGGACAGAAGAGACCCAGTACTTC	CASRHRTGTEETQYF
.	TRBV2	TRBJ2-2	TRBD1	TGTGCCACCTTAGGACAGGGTATTCGGAGGGGCGGCAGGGAGCTGTTTTTT	CATLGQGIRRGGRELFF
.	TRBV15	TRBJ2-1	TRBD2	TGTGCCACCAGCAGAGATCGGGCTAGCGGGGACAATGAGCAGTTCTTC	CATSRDRASGDNEQFF
.	TRBV9	TRBJ2-5	TRBD1	TGTGCCAGCAGCGTAGGACCAGGGGGAGAGACCCAGTACTTC	CASSVGPGGETQYF
.	TRBV12-3/TRBV12-4	TRBJ1-1	.	TGTGCCAGCAGTTTTCACAGGAACACTGAAGCTTTCTTT	CASSFHRNTEAFF
.	TRBV10-1	TRBJ2-2	TRBD2	TGCGCCAGCAGTGAGACGCCGGGACTAGCGGGAGAACGGGCGAACACCGGGGAGCTGTTTTTT	CASSETPGLAGERANTGELFF
.	TRBV18	TRBJ2-5	TRBD1	TGTGCCAGCTCACCGGGGGACAGGGGAGAGGAGACCCAGTACTTC	CASSPGDRGEETQYF
few	TRBV19	TRBJ1-6	TRBD1	TGTGCCAGTAGTCGACGACATCCGGGACAGGGGGATTCACCCCTCCACTTT	CASSRRHPGQGDSPLHF
.	TRBV30	TRBJ2-7	TRBD2	TGTGCCTGGAGTGTACTTCTCATAGCGGGAGGCTACGAGCAGTACTTC	CAWSVLLIAGGYEQYF
.	TRBV5-6	TRBJ1-1	TRBD1	TGTGCCAGCAGCTTGGGATTCAGGGGGGACACTGAAGCTTTCTTT	CASSLGFRGDTEAFF
.	TRBV29-1	TRBJ1-4	.	TGCAGCGTCCGGGACAATAGTGAAAAACTGTTTTTT	CSVRDNSEKLFF
.	TRBV5-1	TRBJ2-7	.	TGCGCCAGCAGCTTGGAGGCCGCCGCAGGCCCCGACGAGCAGTACTTC	CASSLEAAAGPDEQYF
.	TRBV13	TRBJ2-7	TRBD1	TGTGCCAGCAGCCCATGGACAGGGGCGCGGGAGCAGTACTTC	CASSPWTGAREQYF
.	TRBV19	TRBJ1-1	.	TGTGCCAGTAGTATAAGGAGGGTTAAATGGGCTGAAGCTTTCTTT	CASSIRRVKWAEAFF
.	TRBV7-9	TRBJ2-7	.	TGTGCCAGCAGCTTAGGTGCGTGGAGCGGATACGAGCAGTACTTC	CASSLGAWSGYEQYF
.	TRBV19	TRBJ1-3	.	TGTGCCAGTAGTAGGGACATATACTCTGGAAACACCATATATTTT	CASSRDIYSGNTIYF
.	TRBV15	TRBJ1-5	.	TGTGCCACCAGCAGAGGAGGAACAATTTCCAATCAGCCCCAGCATTTT	CATSRGGTISNQPQHF
.	TRBV19	TRBJ1-4	.	TGTGCCAGTAATAACCCAGGGACAACTAATGAAAAACTGTTTTTT	CASNNPGTTNEKLFF
.	TRBV4-3	TRBJ2-1	.	TGCGCCAGCAGCCAAGAGTTTCGAGCGGTCTCCTACAATGAGCAGTTCTTC	CASSQEFRAVSYNEQFF
.	TRBV25-1	TRBJ1-2	TRBD1	TGTGCCAGCAGTAATCGTACAGGGGGCATGTATGGCTACACCTTC	CASSNRTGGMYGYTF
.	TRBV7-2	TRBJ2-5	TRBD2	TGTGCCAGCAGCTCCACTAGCGGACAAGAGACCCAGTACTTC	CASSSTSGQETQYF
.	TRBV3-1/TRBV3-2	TRBJ1-4	.	TGTGCCAGCAGCCAAGGTCCCAACAGGGAAAATGAAAAACTGTTTTTT	CASSQGPNRENEKLFF
.	TRBV7-6	TRBJ1-1	TRBD1	TGTGCCAGCAGCCCTTCGGGAGGGGGCGCAGGAGGGGCTTTCTTT	CASSPSGGGAGGAFF
.	TRBV6-5	TRBJ2-7	.	TGTGCCAGCAGTTACTCGGCTTTTCTTTACGAGCAGTACTTC	CASSYSAFLYEQYF
.	TRBV19	TRBJ2-7	.	TGTGCCAGTAGTCTGAGTGGCGGGACCTACGAGCAGTACTTC	CASSLSGGTYEQYF
.	TRBV10-2	TRBJ2-5	.	TGCGCCAGCCAGTGGGGCACAGGGTACCAAGAGACCCAGTACTTC	CASQWGTGYQETQYF
.	TRBV11-3	TRBJ2-2	TRBD2	TGTGCCAGCAGCCCTTCTAGCGGGAGGGCCGCCGGGGAGCTGTTTTTT	CASSPSSGRAAGELFF